The sequence of this TCR beta chain was determined in a study of shared clonotypes between healthy human individuals. From germline, CDR1 is MNHNY and CDR2 SVGAGI (reference sequence). The CDR3 totals 10 residues. With 6 bases removed from V and 4 bases from J, the gap between germline ends came to 4 bases. In the case of this clone: Other DNA sequences in the sample encode the same CDR3.

Deep was the level at which the assay was run. Data came from immunoSEQ multiplex PCR; TCRdb stores just in-frame clones and leaves some out. The table lists about 1 million clones, about 75% of them singletons. This rearrangement joins TRBV6-6 to TRBJ2-7; D remains unclear. This sequence originates from a man aged 18 to 30 in good health. Sequenced material: memory CD4+ T cells sorted from blood. The subset denotes: CD45RA-negative fraction. CDR3 DNA sequence: TGTGCCAGCAGGGATTACGAGCAGTACTTC. The encoded protein is CASRDYEQYF.